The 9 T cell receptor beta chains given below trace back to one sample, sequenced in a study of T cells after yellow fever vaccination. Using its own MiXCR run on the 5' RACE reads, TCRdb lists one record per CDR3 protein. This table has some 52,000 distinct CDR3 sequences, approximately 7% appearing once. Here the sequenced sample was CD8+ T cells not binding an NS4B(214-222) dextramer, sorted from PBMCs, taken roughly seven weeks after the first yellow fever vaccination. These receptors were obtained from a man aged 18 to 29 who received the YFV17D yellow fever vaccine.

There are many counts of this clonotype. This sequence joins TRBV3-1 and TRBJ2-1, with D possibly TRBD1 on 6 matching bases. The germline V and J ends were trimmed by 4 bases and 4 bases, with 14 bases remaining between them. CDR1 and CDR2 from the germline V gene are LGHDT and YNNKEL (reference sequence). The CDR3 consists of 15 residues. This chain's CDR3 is CASSPTGPVYNEQFF. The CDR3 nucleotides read TGTGCCAGCAGCCCCACAGGGCCTGTTTACAATGAGCAGTTCTTC.

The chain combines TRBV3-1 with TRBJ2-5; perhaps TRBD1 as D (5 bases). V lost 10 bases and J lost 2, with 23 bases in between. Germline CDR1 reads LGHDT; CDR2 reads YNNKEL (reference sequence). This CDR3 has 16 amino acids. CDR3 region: CATTQGTGLRQETQYF. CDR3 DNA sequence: TGTGCCACCACCCAAGGCACAGGATTGCGGCAAGAGACCCAGTACTTC.

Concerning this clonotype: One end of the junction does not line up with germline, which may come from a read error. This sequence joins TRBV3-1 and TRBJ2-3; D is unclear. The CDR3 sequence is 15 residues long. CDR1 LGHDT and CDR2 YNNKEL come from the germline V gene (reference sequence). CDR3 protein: CATSQGSSSTDTQYF. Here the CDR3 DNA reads TGTGCCACCAGCCAAGGGTCCAGTAGCACAGATACGCAGTATTTT.

In nucleotides, the CDR3 is TGTGCCAGCAGCTATAGGGGGGATCCCTACGAGCAGTACTTC. As protein: CASSYRGDPYEQYF. The J gene is TRBJ2-7, the V gene TRBV21-1; the D call of TRBD1 is as the table states it, not checked on the DNA. TRBV21-1 is reported as a pseudogene. The CDR3 covers 14 residues.

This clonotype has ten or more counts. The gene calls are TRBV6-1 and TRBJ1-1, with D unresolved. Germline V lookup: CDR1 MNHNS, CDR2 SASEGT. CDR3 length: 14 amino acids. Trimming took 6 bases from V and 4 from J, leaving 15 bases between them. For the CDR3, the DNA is TGTGCCAGCAGCCCCCCCGACCACCCCACTGAAGCTTTCTTT. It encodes CASSPPDHPTEAFF.

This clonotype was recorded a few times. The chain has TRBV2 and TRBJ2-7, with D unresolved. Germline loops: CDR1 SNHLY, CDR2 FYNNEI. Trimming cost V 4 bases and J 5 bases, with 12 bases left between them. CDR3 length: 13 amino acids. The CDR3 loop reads CASSGLVEDEQYF. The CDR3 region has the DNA TGTGCCAGCAGTGGGCTAGTCGAGGACGAGCAGTACTTC. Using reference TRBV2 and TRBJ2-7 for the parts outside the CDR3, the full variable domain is EPEVTQTPSHQVTQMGQEVILRCVPISNHLYFYWYRQILGQKVEFLVSFYNNEISEKSEIFDDQFSVERPDGSNFTLKIRSTKLEDSAMYFCASSGLVEDEQYFGPGTRLTVT.

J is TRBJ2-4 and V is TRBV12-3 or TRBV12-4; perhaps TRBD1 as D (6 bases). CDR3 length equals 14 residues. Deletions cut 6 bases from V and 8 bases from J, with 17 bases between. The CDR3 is CASSYRDMNYIQYF. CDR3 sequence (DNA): TGTGCCAGCAGCTATCGGGACATGAATTACATTCAGTACTTC.

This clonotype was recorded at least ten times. The CDR3 here is CASSQLGKGEAYGYTF. For the CDR3, the DNA is TGCGCCAGCAGCCAATTGGGAAAAGGGGAAGCCTATGGCTACACCTTC. The chain recombines TRBV4-1 with TRBJ1-2, with D tentatively TRBD1 (5 bases). The V end was cut by 2 bases, the J end by 4 bases, with 17 bases between. Germline assignment: CDR1 MGHRA and CDR2 YSYEKL. This CDR3 contains 16 residues.

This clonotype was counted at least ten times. This CDR3 is CASSYSRRTGGSPLHF. CDR3 sequence (DNA): TGTGCCAGCAGTTACTCTCGGAGGACAGGGGGCTCACCCCTCCACTTT. This chain joins TRBV6-5 and TRBJ1-6; 11 nucleotides align to TRBD1. This CDR3 contains 16 residues. Trimming removed 0 bases from V and 10 bases from J; junction bases left unmatched: 5. Germline lookup yields CDR1 MNHEY and CDR2 SVGAGI.